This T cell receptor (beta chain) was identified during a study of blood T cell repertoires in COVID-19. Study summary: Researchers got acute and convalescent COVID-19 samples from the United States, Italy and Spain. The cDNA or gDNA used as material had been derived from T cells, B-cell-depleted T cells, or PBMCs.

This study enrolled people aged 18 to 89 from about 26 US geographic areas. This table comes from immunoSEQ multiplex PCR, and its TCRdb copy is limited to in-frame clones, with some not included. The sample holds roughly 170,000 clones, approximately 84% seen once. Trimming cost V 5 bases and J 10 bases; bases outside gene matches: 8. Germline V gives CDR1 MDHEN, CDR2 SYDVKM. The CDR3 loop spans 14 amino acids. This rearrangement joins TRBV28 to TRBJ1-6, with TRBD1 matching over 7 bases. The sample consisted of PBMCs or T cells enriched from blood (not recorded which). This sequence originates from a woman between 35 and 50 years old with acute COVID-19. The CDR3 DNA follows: TGTGCCAGCAGTCCCCCCGGGACAGTCTCACCCCTCCACTTT. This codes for CASSPPGTVSPLHF.